These 4 T cell receptor beta chains were sequenced from one sample in a study of blood T cell repertoires in COVID-19. TCRdb's copy holds only in-frame clones and misses some; the assay was immunoSEQ multiplex PCR. Found here are about 110,000 clones, about three quarters of them singletons; the top ten hold more than 4%. The sample comprised peripheral blood. These receptors originate from a man between 65 and 79 years old with acute or convalescent COVID-19.

The chain couples TRBV11-3 to TRBJ2-3; 12 nucleotides match TRBD2. The CDR3 runs 16 residues. CDR1 is SGHNT and CDR2 is YENEEA in the germline V gene. Trimming removed 1 base from V and 4 bases from J; junction bases left unmatched: 3. The CDR3 DNA reads as TGTGCCAGCAGCTTAGGGACTAGCGGGGTTTCAGATACGCAGTATTTT. It encodes CASSLGTSGVSDTQYF.

This clone showed up just a few times. CDR3 coding DNA: TGTGCCAGCTCCAGGGACAGGGGCGATTCACCCCTCCACTTT. Translation gives CASSRDRGDSPLHF. V and J are TRBV18 and TRBJ1-6; TRBD1 matches at 10 bases. Trimming at V came to 6 bases and at J to 8 bases, leaving 4 bases not matched to a gene. The CDR3 is made up of 14 amino acids. Germline V lookup: CDR1 KGHSH, CDR2 LQKENI.

V and J are TRBV7-2 and TRBJ1-2; D remains unclear. The CDR3 loop spans 14 amino acids. Germline loops: CDR1 SGHTA, CDR2 FQGNSA. The V gene lost 0 bases and the J gene lost 4 bases, with 9 bases spanning the gap. The CDR3 region has the DNA TGTGCCAGCAGCTTAGCCGGAGACGGCTATGGCTACACCTTC. Encoded protein: CASSLAGDGYGYTF.

This chain joins TRBV18 and TRBJ1-2, with TRBD1 matching 7 bases. The J segment lost 9 bases and the V segment lost 3 bases, leaving 19 bases of the junction unmatched. The CDR3 length is 17 residues. The germline CDR1 and CDR2 sequences are KGHSH and LQKENI. The CDR3 coding sequence is TGTGCCAGCTCACCGGAGAGTGTATCGACAGGGAGTAGGAGCTACACCTTC. Its translation is CASSPESVSTGSRSYTF.